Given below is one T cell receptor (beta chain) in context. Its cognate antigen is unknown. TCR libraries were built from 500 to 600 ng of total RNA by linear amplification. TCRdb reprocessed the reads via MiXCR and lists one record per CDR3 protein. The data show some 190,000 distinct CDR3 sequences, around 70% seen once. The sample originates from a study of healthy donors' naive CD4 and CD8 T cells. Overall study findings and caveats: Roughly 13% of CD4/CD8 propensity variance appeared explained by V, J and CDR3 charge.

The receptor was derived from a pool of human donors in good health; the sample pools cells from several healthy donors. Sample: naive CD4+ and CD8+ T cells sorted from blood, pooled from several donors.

The CDR3 DNA reads as TGCGCCAGCAGCGCAGGGACTCCGGATACGCAGTATTTT. Translated, it gives CASSAGTPDTQYF. The gene calls are TRBV5-1 and TRBJ2-3; the D gene is possibly TRBD2 (6 bases). Germline-derived CDR1 and CDR2 are SGHRS and YFSETQ. There are 13 residues in the CDR3. Trimming cost V 4 bases and J 6 bases, with 12 bases left between them.